This record looks at one TCR beta chain sequence and its context. What antigen it recognizes has not been identified. Base qualities are not at hand, and no much larger clone is one base apart. The data belong to a study of blood T cell repertoires in COVID-19 (dated by TCRdb to the early 2020s). Regarding the complete study: Samples covering the acute and convalescent phases of COVID-19 were provided by collaborators in the United States, Italy and Spain. Samples came from the ongoing ImmuneRACE study (first 160 participants) plus 1,254 subjects from 6 global collaborators. Subjects who had been exposed to COVID-19, were actively infected with it, or had recovered from it provided the deeply sampled blood TCRbeta repertoires that made up the dataset. Nearly every sample came with metadata listing a de-identified subject ID, COVID-19 status, age in years and sex. A freely available public database, intended as a resource for researchers studying the immune response to SARS-CoV-2, is where the repertoires were released. The prospective study material was composed of cDNA or gDNA derived from T cells, B-cell-depleted T cells, or PBMCs. Where HLA class I and class II types were available, the types were taken from metadata supplied by the sample provider, not from assay-based typing. What the work shows at the level of the full study, not this receptor alone: The quantity of clinical and demographic metadata differed by source and by participant and was supplied without curation.

Each collaborating institution followed its own protocols to collect whole blood in K2EDTA tubes. Collaborator samples were shipped for TCRbeta analysis as frozen whole blood, isolated PBMCs, or DNA extracted from either sample type. TCRbeta CDR3 regions were amplified from genomic DNA using the immunoSEQ Assay, a bias-controlled multiplex PCR. From the authors' description of their analysis: The number of nucleated cells in each sample was estimated by amplification of reference gene primers within the assay. Sequence reads were collapsed and filtered to measure the absolute abundance of every unique TCRbeta CDR3 rearrangement. Productive Simpson clonality was computed per sample as the square root of Simpson's diversity index over productive rearrangements. The source is immuneACCESS, and TCRdb retained only in-frame sequences with V and J called. Part of the clones is not carried over; for the studies checked, unresolved V genes explain less than half of this, and the remainder is unexplained. V and J calls and clone size are those listed in that table; D and trimming were worked out from the DNA. This sample comprises 100,000 to 150,000 clones, roughly 83% of them detected only once. The ten largest clones take up less than 20% of the sample.

V is pared back by 2 bases and J by 8 bases, with 15 bases lying between the germline termini. From the germline V gene (reference sequence), CDR1 is LGHDT and CDR2 is YNNKEL. The CDR3 measures 14 amino acids from cysteine to phenylalanine. Just the 42-base CDR3 DNA is kept, in frame starting at base 1. Sequenced sample: peripheral blood. Recombination connected TRBV3-1 (or the pseudogene TRBV3-2) to TRBJ1-2; the D region possibly corresponds to TRBD1 (5 bases align). This TCR derives from a woman between 45 and 60 years old with acute or convalescent COVID-19. The CDR3 in this case is CASSQNQGGVGYTF. In nucleotides, the sequence is TGTGCCAGCAGCCAAAACCAGGGTGGGGTAGGCTACACCTTC.